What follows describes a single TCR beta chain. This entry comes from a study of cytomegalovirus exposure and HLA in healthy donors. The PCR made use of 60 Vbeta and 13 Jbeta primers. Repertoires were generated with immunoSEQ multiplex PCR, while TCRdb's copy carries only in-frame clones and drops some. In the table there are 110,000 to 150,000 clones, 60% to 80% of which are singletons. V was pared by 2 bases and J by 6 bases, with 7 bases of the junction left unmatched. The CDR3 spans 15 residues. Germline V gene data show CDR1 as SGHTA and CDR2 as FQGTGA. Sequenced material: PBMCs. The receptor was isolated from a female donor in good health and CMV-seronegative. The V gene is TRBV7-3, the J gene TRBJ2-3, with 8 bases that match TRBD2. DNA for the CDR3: TGTGCCAGCAGCTTACAGCGGGGGCCCGGGGATACGCAGTATTTT. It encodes CASSLQRGPGDTQYF. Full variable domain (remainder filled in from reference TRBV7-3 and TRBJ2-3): GAGVSQTPSNKVTEKGKYVELRCDPISGHTALYWYRQSLGQGPEFLIYFQGTGAADDSGLPNDRFFAVRPEGSVSTLKIQRTERGDSAVYLCASSLQRGPGDTQYFGPGTRLTVL.